The clone carrying this T cell receptor (beta chain) appeared a few times. What it binds is unknown. These data originate in a study of cytomegalovirus exposure and HLA in healthy donors. Overall study findings and caveats: Most TCRs appeared rarely, but some public TCRs recurred in many donors. Previous analysis showed most TCR beta V segments were productive about 87% or about 30% of the time.

PCR primers comprised 60 Vbeta and 13 Jbeta primers. Using immunoSEQ multiplex PCR, the repertoire was profiled, and TCRdb retains in-frame clones only, with some absent. The sample has 160,000 or so clones, around 79% seen once. Sequencing was done on a sample of PBMCs. This clonotype was obtained from a woman in her thirties or forties in good health and CMV-seronegative.

The DNA of the CDR3 is TGTGCCAGCAGCTTGAAGGGACAGGGGGCGGCGGGTGAAAAACTGTTTTTT. Amino acid sequence: CASSLKGQGAAGEKLFF. The rearrangement joins TRBV5-6 to TRBJ1-4; 12 nucleotides match TRBD1. Germline-derived CDR1 and CDR2 are SGHDT and YYEEEE. CDR3 length: 17 amino acids. The junction had 8 bases not matched to a gene; V was cut back by 1 base and J by 7 bases.